This is a list of T cell receptor beta chains from one sample in a study of blood T cells in healthy people across ages. One entry per CDR3 protein, called by TCRdb with MiXCR from the 5' RACE reads. The table lists 550,000 to 700,000 distinct CDR3 sequences, 27% of them singletons. Sequences were obtained from blood. These receptors originate from a woman in her 70s in good health. Both conserved end residues are trimmed from each CDR3. The order of the fields is V gene, J gene, CDR3 protein.

TRBV29-1,TRBJ2-5,SVAGGAKETQY
TRBV9,TRBJ2-3,ASSKDPSDTQY
TRBV12-3/TRBV12-4,TRBJ1-4,ASSLEQLGEKLF
TRBV29-1,TRBJ2-3,SAVDRAISDTQY
TRBV6-5,TRBJ1-4,ASSLIQGGEEKLF
TRBV7-2,TRBJ2-6,ASSSDSSGANVLT
TRBV20-1,TRBJ1-4,SAREAATNEKLF
TRBV5-1,TRBJ2-2,TSSLAAGQGAGGELF
TRBV6-2/TRBV6-3,TRBJ2-7,ASSYSNLGQGQREQY
TRBV20-1,TRBJ1-1,SARERGFGEAF
TRBV7-2,TRBJ1-2,ASSLAWQLIYGYT
TRBV11-3,TRBJ2-5,ASSLDLWTGLETQY
TRBV12-3/TRBV12-4,TRBJ1-5,ASSHDRVGQPQH
TRBV7-9,TRBJ1-1,ASRFSTGETEAF
TRBV20-1,TRBJ2-5,SAIGTHPYAQY
TRBV3-1,TRBJ1-2,ASSQGTRGGYT
TRBV5-1,TRBJ1-3,ASSLERRTHSGNTIY
TRBV12-3/TRBV12-4,TRBJ2-5,ASTRWSDQETQY
TRBV2,TRBJ1-1,ASRGQVGTEAF
TRBV30,TRBJ1-4,AWSALGRLNEKLF
TRBV5-1,TRBJ1-1,ASSLFQGSVDTEAF
TRBV6-1,TRBJ2-7,ASSRETRTSYEQY
TRBV7-8,TRBJ2-1,ASSSPSASSYNEQF
TRBV12-3/TRBV12-4,TRBJ1-2,ASSKAGTGNNYGYT